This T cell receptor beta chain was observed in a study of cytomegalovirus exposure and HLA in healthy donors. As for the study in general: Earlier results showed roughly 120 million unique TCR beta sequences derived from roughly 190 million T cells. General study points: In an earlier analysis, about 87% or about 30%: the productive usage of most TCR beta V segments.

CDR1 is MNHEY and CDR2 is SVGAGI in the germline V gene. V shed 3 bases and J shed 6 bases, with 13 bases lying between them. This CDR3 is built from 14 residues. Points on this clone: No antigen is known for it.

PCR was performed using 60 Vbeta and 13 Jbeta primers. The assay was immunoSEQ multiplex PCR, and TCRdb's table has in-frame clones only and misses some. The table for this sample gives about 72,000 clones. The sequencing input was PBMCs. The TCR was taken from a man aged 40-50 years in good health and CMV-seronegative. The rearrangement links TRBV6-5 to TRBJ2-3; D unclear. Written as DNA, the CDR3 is TGTGCCAGCAGTTATCGGGTGGGTAGGGATACGCAGTATTTT. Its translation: CASSYRVGRDTQYF.